What follows are 26 T cell receptor beta chains derived from one specimen sequenced in a study of OX40 agonist ivuxolimab in advanced cancers. The table came from immunoSEQ multiplex PCR; TCRdb's copy has only in-frame clones and leaves some out. The data hold 45,000 to 65,000 clones, with approximately 90% observed a single time. The sequencing used CD4+ or CD8+ T cells sorted from blood, collected in a trial of the OX40 agonist ivuxolimab. All receptors derive from an adult with an advanced solid tumor such as melanoma, head and neck, liver or kidney cancer.

CDR3 sequence: CASSLVIDFKQYF. The DNA of the CDR3 is TGTGCCAGCAGCCTCGTAATCGACTTTAAGCAGTACTTC. The genes are TRBV14 and TRBJ2-7; D not certain. V lost 4 bases and J lost 8, with 15 bases in between. Germline V lookup: CDR1 SGHDN, CDR2 FVKESK. The CDR3 is made up of 13 amino acids.

The chain employs TRBV7-2 and TRBJ1-2; D unresolved. The germline V gene encodes CDR1 SGHTA and CDR2 FQGNSA. The CDR3 is 12 residues long. V was clipped by 3 bases and J by 8 bases, with 10 bases between them. The CDR3 coding sequence is TGTGCCAGCAGCTTTGAGATCGGGGGCTACACCTTC. Translation: CASSFEIGGYTF.

This clone was recorded only once. This chain joins TRBV5-1 and TRBJ1-3; 8 nucleotides match TRBD1. In germline, CDR1 is SGHRS, CDR2 YFSETQ. The V gene end was trimmed by 4 bases and the J gene end by 8 bases; junction bases not matched to a gene: 8. The length of the CDR3 is 14 residues. In DNA form, the CDR3 reads TGCGCCAGCAGCCCAGGGGGCGCGTCGGACACCATATATTTT. Encoded protein: CASSPGGASDTIYF.

The genes are TRBV7-3 and TRBJ1-2; unclear D gene. Germline lookup yields CDR1 SGHTA and CDR2 FQGTGA. Trimming removed 2 bases from V and 2 bases from J, with 6 bases in between. CDR3 length equals 13 residues. This chain's CDR3 is CASSLSPNYGYTF. The CDR3 nucleotides read TGTGCCAGCAGCTTATCTCCAAACTATGGCTACACCTTC.

V is TRBV6-1 and J is TRBJ2-1; 9 bases are shared with TRBD2. CDR3 length: 14 residues. V lost 6 bases, J lost 8 bases, and 8 bases stayed unmatched. Per the germline V gene, CDR1 is MNHNS and CDR2 is SASEGT. The CDR3 region has the DNA TGTGCCAGCAGGACTAGCGGAGGGACCTATGAGCAGTTCTTC. The encoded protein is CASRTSGGTYEQFF.

The rearrangement joins TRBV11-2 to TRBJ2-5; 8 bases are shared with TRBD1. CDR1 SGHAT and CDR2 FQNNGV come from the germline V gene. CDR3 size: 16 residues. After removal of 0 bases from V and 5 bases from J, the junction contained 8 bases not matched to a gene. DNA for the CDR3: TGTGCCAGCAGCTTAGAAAAGGACAGGGAGCGGGAGACCCAGTACTTC. Amino acid sequence: CASSLEKDRERETQYF.

The chain recombines TRBV4-2 with TRBJ1-2; D is unresolved. The germline CDR1 and CDR2 sequences are LGHNA and YNFKEQ. This CDR3 contains 14 residues. The V gene lost 0 bases and the J gene lost 5 bases, with 10 bases spanning the gap. This CDR3 reads CASSQDRTAYGYTF. CDR3 in DNA: TGTGCCAGCAGCCAAGATAGGACGGCGTATGGCTACACCTTC.

V usage is TRBV9 and J usage is TRBJ2-1, with 8 nucleotides matching TRBD1. The CDR3 runs 18 residues. V shed 4 bases and J 1 base; nucleotides not matched to a gene: 13. The V gene's germline CDR1 is SGDLS and CDR2 YYNGEE. CDR3 sequence (DNA): TGTGCCAGCAGCAAAATGGGACAGGTTCTGATTTCCTACAATGAGCAGTTCTTC. Translation: CASSKMGQVLISYNEQFF.

The CDR3 coding sequence is TGTGCCAGCAGCTCCCCTCGCAGGGGAGCGTTGGAAGCTTTCTTT. It is translated as CASSSPRRGALEAFF. This chain uses TRBV13 with TRBJ1-1; tentatively, D is TRBD1 (6 bases). V lost 4 bases, J lost 8 bases, and 20 bases lay in between. The germline V gene has CDR1 PRHDT and CDR2 FYEKMQ (reference sequence). This CDR3 is built from 15 residues.

This chain joins TRBV6-5 and TRBJ2-3; TRBD2 is a possible D gene (5 bases). CDR1 MNHEY and CDR2 SVGAGI come from the germline V gene. This CDR3 contains 14 residues. The germline V and J ends were trimmed by 5 bases and 8 bases, with 17 bases remaining between them. The CDR3 DNA sequence: TGTGCCAGCAGTCCCGGGAACCCTTTTGGTACGCAGTATTTT. The encoded protein is CASSPGNPFGTQYF.

This chain links TRBV5-4 with TRBJ1-2; weak D call: TRBD1 (5 bases). This CDR3 contains 15 residues. The germline V gene encodes CDR1 SGHNT and CDR2 YYREEE (reference sequence). Trimming cost V 3 bases and J 5 bases, with 17 bases left between them. The CDR3: CASSWGGQATYGYTF. The CDR3 DNA follows: TGTGCCAGCAGCTGGGGCGGTCAGGCCACATATGGCTACACCTTC.

This rearrangement joins TRBV6-6 to TRBJ1-6, with 9 bases that match TRBD1. The V segment lost 7 bases and the J segment 9 bases; nucleotides outside the gene matches: 7. The germline V gene has CDR1 MNHNY and CDR2 SVGAGI (reference sequence). The CDR3 is made up of 14 amino acids. Here the CDR3 DNA reads TGTGCCAGCAACCCGGACAGGGGAGGTTCACCCCTCCACTTT. Translated: CASNPDRGGSPLHF.

This clone occurred once. The chain is built from TRBV12-5 and TRBJ2-2; D uncertain. CDR1 is LGHNT, CDR2 FRNRAP, per germline. V was pared by 5 bases and J by 5 bases, with 9 bases between. This CDR3 spans 13 amino acids. The CDR3 coding sequence is TGTGCTAGTGGTAGGCAGGTGACCGGGGAGCTGTTTTTT. It specifies CASGRQVTGELFF.

This chain connects TRBV28 to TRBJ2-3, with TRBD1 matching 9 bases. Germline V gene sequence: CDR1 MDHEN, CDR2 SYDVKM. With V trimmed by 4 bases and J by 8 bases, 7 bases remained unmatched. This CDR3 is 14 amino acids long. CDR3 in DNA: TGTGCCAGCAGTTCTCCGGGACAGGGCGGTACGCAGTATTTT. Translation gives CASSSPGQGGTQYF.

The rearrangement links TRBV4-2 to TRBJ1-5, with D perhaps TRBD1 (5 bases). V lost 0 bases and J 5 bases, leaving 11 bases between the germline ends. The germline V gene encodes CDR1 LGHNA and CDR2 YNFKEQ. This CDR3 comprises 15 residues. CDR3 nucleotide sequence: TGTGCCAGCAGCCAAGATAGGCTGGGGGATCAGCCCCAGCATTTT. It encodes CASSQDRLGDQPQHF.

The V call is TRBV10-1, the J call TRBJ2-7, with TRBD1 matching 7 bases. Germline V gene lookup returns CDR1 WNHNN and CDR2 SYGVQD (reference sequence). CDR3 length equals 14 residues. J gave up 0 bases and V 9 bases, and 8 bases lay outside the gene matches. In nucleotides, the CDR3 is TGCGCCAGAAGCGAGGGACAGCCCTCCTACGAGCAGTACTTC. Protein sequence: CARSEGQPSYEQYF.

The chain uses TRBV25-1 and TRBJ1-1; perhaps TRBD1 as D (5 bases). CDR1 is MGHDK and CDR2 is SYGVNS in the germline V gene. V lost 3 bases and J lost 0, with 8 bases in between. The CDR3 length is 14 residues. CDR3 nucleotides: TGTGCCAGCAGTGAGTGGGGGATGAACACTGAAGCTTTCTTT. The encoded protein is CASSEWGMNTEAFF.

This clone was seen only once. This chain joins TRBV29-1 and TRBJ2-1; D is undetermined. The CDR3 totals 13 residues. Germline V gene sequence: CDR1 SQVTM, CDR2 ANQGSEA. With 2 bases removed from V and 2 bases from J, the gap between germline ends came to 7 bases. The DNA of the CDR3 is TGCAGCGTTGAAACGGCAGCCTACAATGAGCAGTTCTTC. Protein: CSVETAAYNEQFF.

V and J are TRBV7-9 and TRBJ2-5; 10 nucleotides agree with TRBD2. The CDR3 length is 15 residues. The ends lost 3 bases at V and 4 bases at J; junction bases unmatched: 5. Germline loops: CDR1 SEHNR, CDR2 FQNEAQ (reference sequence). CDR3 sequence reads: CASSFSSGRVETQYF. CDR3 DNA sequence: TGTGCCAGCAGCTTCTCTAGCGGGAGAGTAGAGACCCAGTACTTC.

This clone was seen only once. The V gene is TRBV6-5, the J gene TRBJ1-4, with 9 bases that match TRBD1. Germline CDR1 and CDR2: MNHEY and SVGAGI. The CDR3 is made up of 14 amino acids. V lost 6 bases and J lost 6; bases outside the gene matches: 5. The DNA for the CDR3 is TGTGCCAGCAGAACGGGACAGGGCGATGAAAAACTGTTTTTT. This encodes CASRTGQGDEKLFF.

This sequence joins TRBV27 and TRBJ1-4; TRBD1 aligns across 8 bases. This CDR3 is built from 13 residues. Unmatched junction bases numbered 2, after V lost 4 bases and J lost 7 bases. Germline V gene lookup returns CDR1 MNHEY and CDR2 SMNVEV (reference sequence). The CDR3 is CASSWQGAEKLFF. The CDR3 DNA sequence: TGTGCCAGCAGTTGGCAGGGGGCTGAAAAACTGTTTTTT.

The V gene is TRBV19, the J gene TRBJ1-5; D is ambiguous. The CDR3 is 16 amino acids. V was pared by 1 base and J by 5 bases, with 15 bases between. Germline assignment: CDR1 LNHDA and CDR2 SQIVND (reference sequence). The CDR3 protein is CASSIALPAPYQPQHF. The CDR3 DNA reads as TGTGCCAGTAGTATAGCCCTCCCGGCGCCTTATCAGCCCCAGCATTTT.

The chain has TRBV6-5 and TRBJ1-1, with D unclear. V lost 7 bases to trimming and J lost 1 base, with 16 bases between them. Germline CDR1 is MNHEY and CDR2 is SVGAGI. CDR3 length: 15 residues. The CDR3 nucleotides are TGTGCCAGCAACCCCGGCGGTAATCAGAACACTGAAGCTTTCTTT. Translating it yields CASNPGGNQNTEAFF.

V usage is TRBV27 and J usage is TRBJ2-7; the D gene is possibly TRBD2 (6 bases). This CDR3 is built from 14 residues. Germline V gene lookup returns CDR1 MNHEY and CDR2 SMNVEV (reference sequence). V was clipped by 5 bases and J by 3 bases, with 14 bases between them. CDR3 coding DNA: TGTGCCAGCAGTCGAGATGTCGGGGGCTACGAGCAGTACTTC. It encodes CASSRDVGGYEQYF.

This clone occurred a few times. The chain employs TRBV30 and TRBJ1-5; D ambiguous. V was clipped by 0 bases and J by 4 bases, with 13 bases between them. The CDR3 sequence is 15 residues long. CDR1 is GTSNPN, CDR2 SVGIG, per germline (reference sequence). The DNA for the CDR3 is TGTGCCTGGAGTGTCATGGGTCTAAGGAATCAGCCCCAGCATTTT. This translates into CAWSVMGLRNQPQHF. Looking up the rest from reference TRBV30 and TRBJ1-5 gives the full variable domain: SQTIHQWPATLVQPVGSPLSLECTVEGTSNPNLYWYRQAAGRGLQLLFYSVGIGQISSEVPQNLSASRPQDRQFILSSKKLLLSDSGFYLCAWSVMGLRNQPQHFGDGTRLSIL.

This sequence joins TRBV7-9 and TRBJ1-4; D remains unclear. The CDR3 loop spans 13 amino acids. The germline gives CDR1 SEHNR, CDR2 FQNEAQ (reference sequence). Trimming shortened V by 1 base and J by 5 bases, and 5 bases separated the two germline ends. The CDR3 spells CASSLGGNEKLFF. The CDR3 DNA follows: TGTGCCAGCAGCTTAGGAGGGAATGAAAAACTGTTTTTT.